This T cell receptor beta chain is from a study of CD8 T cells in Susac syndrome. This CDR3 is built from 13 residues. CDR1 SNHLY and CDR2 FYNNEI come from the germline V gene. Trimming took 5 bases from V and 13 from J, leaving 15 bases between them. Study-level points and caveats: As the study acknowledged, the number of individuals in its TCR sequencing and HLA analysis was relatively small.

An amount of RNA that ranged from about 0.45 to 1 ug was reverse transcribed with random hexamers. TCRdb ran MiXCR on the immunoSEQ multiplex PCR reads and lists one entry per CDR3 protein. The sample has approximately 160,000 distinct CDR3 sequences, over 85% seen once. This clonotype showed up just once. Its specificity is not known. This TCR came from a human donor in good health. Sequenced input: CD4+ T cells from PBMCs. The chain couples TRBV2 to TRBJ1-6; D ambiguous. The CDR3 DNA reads TGTGCCAGCAGTCCCCAATCGGTGTGGCCCCTCCACTTT. It is translated as CASSPQSVWPLHF.